These 8 T cell receptor beta chains were sequenced from one sample in a study of T cell responses to AZD1222 COVID-19 vaccine. Produced via immunoSEQ multiplex PCR; TCRdb's table is partial and in-frame only. The sample has tens of thousands of clones, 80% to 90% seen once. Here the sequenced sample was peripheral blood, taken on day 0 of MenACWY control vaccination. The source is an adult in good health.

This sequence joins TRBV6-5 and TRBJ2-7, with 8 bases fitting TRBD2. The CDR3 sequence is 14 residues long. CDR1 is MNHEY, CDR2 SVGAGI, per germline. V lost 9 bases and J lost 2; bases outside the gene matches: 9. The CDR3 DNA is TGTGCCAGTAGATTATCGGGGGGGCCCTACGAGCAGTACTTC. The encoded protein is CASRLSGGPYEQYF.

The J gene is TRBJ2-1, the V gene TRBV19; 8 bases map to TRBD2. Looked up from germline, CDR1 is LNHDA and CDR2 is SQIVND (reference sequence). After removal of 1 base from V and 5 bases from J, the junction contained 7 bases not matched to a gene. The CDR3 runs 16 residues. The DNA for the CDR3 is TGTGCCAGTAGTATAGTACTGGCGGGGGGAAACAATGAGCAGTTCTTC. This codes for CASSIVLAGGNNEQFF. Full variable domain (remainder filled in from reference TRBV19 and TRBJ2-1): DGGITQSPKYLFRKEGQNVTLSCEQNLNHDAMYWYRQDPGQGLRLIYYSQIVNDFQKGDIAEGYSVSREKKESFPLTVTSAQKNPTAFYLCASSIVLAGGNNEQFFGPGTRLTVL.

V is TRBV5-1 and J is TRBJ2-7, with 9 bases fitting TRBD2. Germline loops: CDR1 SGHRS, CDR2 YFSETQ. The trim removed 3 bases at V and 5 bases at J, leaving 6 bases unmatched. This CDR3 has 14 residues. For the CDR3, the DNA is TGCGCCAGCAGCTCCGGACTAGCGTTCCACGAGCAGTACTTC. Translating it yields CASSSGLAFHEQYF.

This clone was picked up one time. This chain joins TRBV4-2 and TRBJ2-1; weak D call: TRBD2 (6 bases). CDR1 and CDR2 (germline): LGHNA, YNFKEQ. The CDR3 has 16 amino acids. The V end was cut by 0 bases, the J end by 0 bases, with 9 bases between. The CDR3 region has the DNA TGTGCCAGCAGCCAAGAGGGAGGTACCTCCTACAATGAGCAGTTCTTC. It translates to CASSQEGGTSYNEQFF.

J is TRBJ1-4 and V is TRBV9; tentative D call: TRBD1 (5 bases). This CDR3 contains 15 residues. CDR1 and CDR2 from the germline V gene are SGDLS and YYNGEE. The V end was cut by 4 bases, the J end by 8 bases, with 18 bases between. CDR3 region: CASSPISQGGEKLFF. The CDR3 bases are TGTGCCAGCAGCCCCATTTCGCAGGGAGGAGAAAAACTGTTTTTT.

This sequence joins TRBV18 and TRBJ2-7; 12 nucleotides align to TRBD2. J was trimmed by 5 bases and V by 6 bases; bases with no gene match: 14. Germline lookup yields CDR1 KGHSH and CDR2 LQKENI. This CDR3 has 17 residues. Here the CDR3 reads CASSSTSGGNLVDEQYF. CDR3 bases: TGTGCCAGCTCGTCCACTAGCGGGGGGAACTTGGTGGACGAGCAGTACTTC.

This clone has a single count. V is TRBV19 and J is TRBJ1-2; maybe TRBD1 (5 bases). V was pared by 5 bases and J by 8 bases, with 18 bases between. CDR1 and CDR2 (germline): LNHDA, SQIVND (reference sequence). This CDR3 region has 14 residues. The CDR3 bases are TGTGCCAGTAGTTTCCGAGGGGCCCCTTCGGGCTACACCTTC. Its translation: CASSFRGAPSGYTF.

The V gene is TRBV30, the J gene TRBJ1-5, with D unresolved. V was shortened by 1 base and J by 7 bases, with 23 bases between the two germline ends. The CDR3 is 17 amino acids. Germline V gene lookup returns CDR1 GTSNPN and CDR2 SVGIG (reference sequence). CDR3 DNA sequence: TGTGCCTGGAGTGGACACCCGGGCCTGTCCACCTACCAGCCCCAGCATTTT. Translating it yields CAWSGHPGLSTYQPQHF.